The source of this TCR beta chain is a study of blood T cell repertoires in COVID-19. The CDR3 length is 15 residues. V lost 1 base, J lost 7 bases, and 7 bases stayed unmatched. Germline lookup yields CDR1 MDHEN and CDR2 SYDVKM. Two negative PCRs, clearance, or symptom resolution were required of recovered Cohort 3 donors. TCRdb keeps only in-frame clones here, not all; method: immunoSEQ multiplex PCR. The sample contains around 170,000 clones, 86% of which appear only once. The chain recombines TRBV28 with TRBJ2-7; 10 bases line up with TRBD2. The sequenced sample consisted of PBMCs or T cells enriched from blood (not recorded which). This sequence originates from a woman aged 25 to 39 who had recovered from COVID-19. For the CDR3, the DNA is TGTGCCAGCAGTTTATTCGCTAGCGGGAGATTGGAGCAGTACTTC. It specifies CASSLFASGRLEQYF. The full variable domain, rest sourced from reference TRBV28 and TRBJ2-7, is DVKVTQSSRYLVKRTGEKVFLECVQDMDHENMFWYRQDPGLGLRLIYFSYDVKMKEKGDIPEGYSVSREKKERFSLILESASTNQTSMYLCASSLFASGRLEQYFGPGTRLTVT.